This T cell receptor (beta chain) was sequenced in a study of spatial heterogeneity in lung cancer. Overall study: Matched bulk RNA-seq gave a T cell module score that correlated strongly with tumor-region TCR transcript counts. Unique TCR and UMI combinations averaged more than ten appearances each in raw reads. The study, taken as a whole, reports: Tumor mutation count correlated with how many alpha and beta TCRs expanded intratumorally. Tumor T-cell coverage was an estimated 7% or so for alpha and 13% for beta chains.

The CDR3 sequence is 13 residues long. V gave up 0 bases and J gave up 5 bases; unmatched junction bases: 3. CDR1 is DFQATT and CDR2 is SNEGSKA in the germline V gene (reference sequence). Time point specified: sample taken at primary tumor resection. Sequencing was performed on whole RNA extracted from tumor and nontumor lung tissue, or from frozen PBMC, and the material was left unsorted. TCRdb reprocessed the 5' RACE reads with MiXCR, giving one entry per CDR3 protein. The data show 4,700 or so distinct CDR3 sequences, roughly 12% seen once. In regard to this clonotype: Its antigen is undetermined.

Here the sequenced sample was lung tumor tissue, taken at surgery. The rearrangement joins TRBV20-1 to TRBJ2-5; 7 bases line up with TRBD1. This sequence originates from a male donor with early-stage non-small cell lung cancer. The CDR3 is CSARDPQGETQYF. As DNA, the CDR3 is TGCAGTGCTAGAGATCCACAGGGGGAGACCCAGTACTTC.